One TCR beta chain is described in this entry. Its antigen remains unknown. These data come from a study of beta chain features in type 1 diabetes. Sequencing targeted expressed TCRB transcripts, as all isolated RNA had been reverse transcribed. Naive, central memory and regulatory T cell samples produced a mean of approximately 3.5 million reads. Data came from immunoSEQ multiplex PCR; TCRdb stores just in-frame clones and leaves some out. The sample yields 240,000 or so clones, roughly 22% seen once. Study-wide results and caveats: HLA influence on TCRB rearrangement stayed unresolved here. Type 1 diabetes patients had TCRB CDR3s that were shorter (moderately but significantly so) in all four CD4+ subsets. The study found that naive, central memory and Treg TCRB repertoires appeared more similar in patients than in healthy donors.

Around 0.12 L of blood, on average, came from one heparinised draw per donor. This CDR3 is 17 amino acids long. The V and J ends lost 5 bases and 2 bases, in that order; junction bases with no gene match: 14. Germline CDR1 SEHNR, CDR2 FQNEAQ (reference sequence). The chain recombines TRBV7-9 with TRBJ1-1, with 7 nucleotides matching TRBD1. This receptor was identified in a middle-aged woman with type 1 diabetes. The specimen sequenced was naive CD4+ T cells from blood. DNA of the CDR3: TGTGCCAGCAGCCCAGGAGGGGGCGAGGGAATTAACACTGAAGCTTTCTTT. This encodes CASSPGGGEGINTEAFF. Variable domain in full (rest from reference TRBV7-9 and TRBJ1-1): DTGVSQNPRHKITKRGQNVTFRCDPISEHNRLYWYRQTLGQGPEFLTYFQNEAQLEKSRLLSDRFSAERPKGSFSTLEIQRTEQGDSAMYLCASSPGGGEGINTEAFFGQGTRLTVV.